This T cell receptor beta chain was found in a study of blood T cell repertoires in COVID-19. The Seattle patients, enrolled during active infection, were followed longitudinally. Trimming removed 3 bases at V and 7 bases at J, with 15 bases between. The CDR3 runs to 14 residues. The germline V gene encodes CDR1 MGHDK and CDR2 SYGVNS. This clone was counted between two and nine times. The table came from immunoSEQ multiplex PCR; TCRdb's copy has only in-frame clones and leaves some out. The sample includes approximately 300,000 clones, 80% to 90% of them seen just once. The TCR sequence derives from a woman aged 50 to 60 with COVID-19, enrolled during active disease. The specimen was peripheral blood. The chain combines TRBV25-1 with TRBJ1-2, with a weak D call TRBD1 (5 bases). CDR3 region: CASSETGRGIGYTF. The DNA of the CDR3 is TGTGCCAGCAGTGAGACCGGGAGGGGAATTGGCTACACCTTC.